The source of this T cell receptor beta chain is a study of cytomegalovirus exposure and HLA in healthy donors. Amplification used 60 Vbeta primers and 13 Jbeta primers. As handled by the study authors: A later analysis tallied 65 million to 85 million unique TCR beta chains, roughly 11 million of them shared. The protocol was immunoSEQ multiplex PCR, while the TCRdb copy is restricted to in-frame clones and leaves out a portion. V and J calls and clone size come straight from that table; D and trimming were deduced from the DNA. The table shows 150,000 to 200,000 clones, with over 65% occurring only once. As regards this clone: Antigen specificity is unknown.

The study, taken as a whole, reports: Some TCR beta chains (164 of them) were listed as cytomegalovirus-associated. TCR beta sequences reportedly predicted the HLA-A and HLA-B alleles of most subjects accurately.

Looked up from germline, CDR1 is MDHEN and CDR2 is SYDVKM. The CDR3 runs to 15 residues. V lost 6 bases, J lost 0 bases, and 6 bases stayed unmatched. The specimen was PBMCs. The V gene is TRBV28, the J gene TRBJ1-1; the match to TRBD1 covers 8 bases. The sequence derives from a man aged 60 to 69 in good health and CMV-seronegative. The CDR3 protein is CASRRTGMVNTEAFF. The CDR3 DNA follows: TGTGCCAGCAGAAGGACAGGGATGGTGAACACTGAAGCTTTCTTT.